This TCR beta chain was sequenced for a study of blood T cell repertoires in COVID-19. Study summary: Both acute and convalescent COVID-19 samples were obtained from the United States, Italy and Spain.

This CDR3 contains 12 residues. Germline CDR1 MNHEY, CDR2 SVGAGI. Trimming cost V 6 bases and J 8 bases; bases outside gene matches: 6. The method was immunoSEQ multiplex PCR; TCRdb's version includes in-frame clones alone and lacks a portion of them. Among around 140,000 clones listed, around 90% were seen once. Sample: peripheral blood. V is TRBV6-5 and J is TRBJ1-1, with 7 bases fitting TRBD1. This receptor was obtained from a man between 65 and 85 years old with acute or convalescent COVID-19. DNA of the CDR3: TGTGCCAGCAGCTCTGACAGGGCCGAAGCTTTCTTT. The encoded protein is CASSSDRAEAFF.